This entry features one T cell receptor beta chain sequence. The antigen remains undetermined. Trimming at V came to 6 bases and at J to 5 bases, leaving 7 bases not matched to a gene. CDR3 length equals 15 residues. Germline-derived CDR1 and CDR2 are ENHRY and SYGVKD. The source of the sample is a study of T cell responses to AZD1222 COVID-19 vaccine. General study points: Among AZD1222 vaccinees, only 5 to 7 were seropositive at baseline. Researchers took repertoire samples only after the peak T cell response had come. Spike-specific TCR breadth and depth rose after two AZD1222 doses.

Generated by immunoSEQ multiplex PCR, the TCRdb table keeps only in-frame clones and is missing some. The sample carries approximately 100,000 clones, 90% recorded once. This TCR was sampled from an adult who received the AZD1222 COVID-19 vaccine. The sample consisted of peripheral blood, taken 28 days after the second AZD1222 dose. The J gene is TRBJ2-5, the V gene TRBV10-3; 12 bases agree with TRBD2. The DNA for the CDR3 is TGTGCCATCAGCCCTAGCGGGGGGGCAGGGGAGACCCAGTACTTC. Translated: CAISPSGGAGETQYF.